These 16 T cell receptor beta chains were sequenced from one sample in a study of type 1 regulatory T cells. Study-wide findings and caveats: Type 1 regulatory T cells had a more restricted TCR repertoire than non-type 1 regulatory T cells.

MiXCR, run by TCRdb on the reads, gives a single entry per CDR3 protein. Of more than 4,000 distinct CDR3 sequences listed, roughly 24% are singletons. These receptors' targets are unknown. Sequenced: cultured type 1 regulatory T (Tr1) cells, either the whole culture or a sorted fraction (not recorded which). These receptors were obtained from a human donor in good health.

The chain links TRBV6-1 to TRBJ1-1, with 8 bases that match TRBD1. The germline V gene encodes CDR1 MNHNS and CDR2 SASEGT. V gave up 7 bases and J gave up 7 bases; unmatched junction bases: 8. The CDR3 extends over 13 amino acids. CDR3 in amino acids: CASTSRGPLEAFF. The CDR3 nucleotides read TGTGCCAGCACTTCCAGGGGGCCACTTGAAGCTTTCTTT.

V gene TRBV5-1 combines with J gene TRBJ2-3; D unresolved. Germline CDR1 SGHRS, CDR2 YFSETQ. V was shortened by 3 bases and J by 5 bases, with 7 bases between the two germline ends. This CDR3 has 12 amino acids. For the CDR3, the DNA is TGCGCCAGCAGCTCCGACTTAGATACGCAGTATTTT. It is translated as CASSSDLDTQYF. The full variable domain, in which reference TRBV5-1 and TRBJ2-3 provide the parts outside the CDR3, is KAGVTQTPRYLIKTRGQQVTLSCSPISGHRSVSWYQQTPGQGLQFLFEYFSETQRNKGNFPGRFSGRQFSNSRSEMNVSTLELGDSALYLCASSSDLDTQYFGPGTRLTVL.

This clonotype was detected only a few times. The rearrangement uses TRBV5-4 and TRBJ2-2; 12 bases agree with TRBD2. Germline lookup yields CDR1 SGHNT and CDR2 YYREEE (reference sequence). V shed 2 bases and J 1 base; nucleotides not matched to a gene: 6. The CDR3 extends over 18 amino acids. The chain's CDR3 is CASSFGLAGHGNTGELFF. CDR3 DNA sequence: TGTGCCAGCAGCTTTGGACTAGCGGGGCATGGGAACACCGGGGAGCTGTTTTTT. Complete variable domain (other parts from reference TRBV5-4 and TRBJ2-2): ETGVTQSPTHLIKTRGQQVTLRCSSQSGHNTVSWYQQALGQGPQFIFQYYREEENGRGNFPPRFSGLQFPNYSSELNVNALELDDSALYLCASSFGLAGHGNTGELFFGEGSRLTVL.

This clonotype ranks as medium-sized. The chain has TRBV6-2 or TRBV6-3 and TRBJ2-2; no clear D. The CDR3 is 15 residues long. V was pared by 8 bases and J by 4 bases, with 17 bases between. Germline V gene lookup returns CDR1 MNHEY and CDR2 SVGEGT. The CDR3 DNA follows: TGTGCCAGCTTCCAGTCGGGCTTGAGCACCGGGGAGCTGTTTTTT. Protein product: CASFQSGLSTGELFF.

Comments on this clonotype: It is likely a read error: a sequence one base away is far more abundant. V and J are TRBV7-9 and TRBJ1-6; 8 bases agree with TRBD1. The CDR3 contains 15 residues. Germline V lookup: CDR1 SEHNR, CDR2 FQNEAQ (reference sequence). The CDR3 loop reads CASSPRQGQNSSLHF. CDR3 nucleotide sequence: TGTGCCAGCAGCCCTCGACAGGGGCAAAATTCATCCCTCCACTTT.

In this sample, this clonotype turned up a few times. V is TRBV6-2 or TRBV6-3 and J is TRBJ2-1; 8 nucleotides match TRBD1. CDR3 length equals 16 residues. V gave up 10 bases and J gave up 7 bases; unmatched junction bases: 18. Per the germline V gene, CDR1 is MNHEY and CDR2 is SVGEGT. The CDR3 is CAISLSGARGQNEQFF. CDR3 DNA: TGTGCCATCTCCCTAAGTGGGGCCAGGGGGCAAAATGAGCAGTTCTTC.

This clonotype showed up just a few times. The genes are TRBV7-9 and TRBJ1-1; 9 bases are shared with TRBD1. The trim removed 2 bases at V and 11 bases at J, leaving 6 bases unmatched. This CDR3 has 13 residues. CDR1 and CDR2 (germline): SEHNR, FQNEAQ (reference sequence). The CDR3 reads CASSLLGQGQAFF. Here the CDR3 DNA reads TGTGCCAGCAGCTTACTGGGACAGGGTCAGGCTTTCTTT.

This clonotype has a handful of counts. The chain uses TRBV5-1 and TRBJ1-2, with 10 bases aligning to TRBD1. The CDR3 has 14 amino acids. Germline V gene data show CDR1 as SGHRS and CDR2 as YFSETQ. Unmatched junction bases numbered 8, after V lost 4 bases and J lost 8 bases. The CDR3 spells CASSDRTGGGGYTF. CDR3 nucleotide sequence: TGCGCCAGCAGCGACAGGACAGGGGGAGGCGGCTACACCTTC.

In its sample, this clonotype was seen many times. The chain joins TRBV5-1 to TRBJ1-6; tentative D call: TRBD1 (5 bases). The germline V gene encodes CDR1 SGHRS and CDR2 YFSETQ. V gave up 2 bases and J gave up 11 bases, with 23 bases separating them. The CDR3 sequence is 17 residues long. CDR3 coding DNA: TGCGCCAGCAGCTTCTTCAGTCAGTTGACAGTTATCGCACCCCTCCACTTT. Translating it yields CASSFFSQLTVIAPLHF.

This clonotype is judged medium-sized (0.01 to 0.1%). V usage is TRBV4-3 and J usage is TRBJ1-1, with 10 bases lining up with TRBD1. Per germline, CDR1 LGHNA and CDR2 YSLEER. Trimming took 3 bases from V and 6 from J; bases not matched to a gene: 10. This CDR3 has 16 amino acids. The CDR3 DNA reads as TGCGCCAGCAGCCAGTCTGCAGGACAGGGGGTGTCTGAAGCTTTCTTT. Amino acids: CASSQSAGQGVSEAFF.

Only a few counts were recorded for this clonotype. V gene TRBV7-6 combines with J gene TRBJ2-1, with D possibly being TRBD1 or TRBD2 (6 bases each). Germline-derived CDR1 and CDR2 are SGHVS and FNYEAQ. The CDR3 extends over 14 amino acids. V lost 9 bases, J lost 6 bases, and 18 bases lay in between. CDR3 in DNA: TGTGCCAGTTCCGGGGGCCTTGGGTTCAATGAGCAGTTCTTC. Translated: CASSGGLGFNEQFF.

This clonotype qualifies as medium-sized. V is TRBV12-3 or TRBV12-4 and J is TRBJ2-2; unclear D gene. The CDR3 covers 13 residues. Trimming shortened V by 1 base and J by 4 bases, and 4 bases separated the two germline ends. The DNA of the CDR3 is TGTGCCAGCAGTTTAGAGAGCACCGGGGAGCTGTTTTTT. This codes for CASSLESTGELFF.

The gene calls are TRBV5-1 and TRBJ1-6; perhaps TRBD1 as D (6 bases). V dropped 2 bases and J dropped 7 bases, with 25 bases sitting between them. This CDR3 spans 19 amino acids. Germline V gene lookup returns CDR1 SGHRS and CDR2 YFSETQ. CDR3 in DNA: TGCGCCAGCAGCTTTTCTCCGGGACACCTCCAAAATGGGAATTCACCCCTCCACTTT. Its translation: CASSFSPGHLQNGNSPLHF.

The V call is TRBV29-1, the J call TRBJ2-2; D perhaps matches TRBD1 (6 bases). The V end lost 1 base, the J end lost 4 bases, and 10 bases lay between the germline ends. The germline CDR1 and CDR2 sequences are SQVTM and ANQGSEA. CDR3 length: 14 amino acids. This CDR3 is CSVEVPRGTGELFF. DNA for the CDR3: TGCAGCGTTGAAGTCCCCAGGGGCACCGGGGAGCTGTTTTTT.

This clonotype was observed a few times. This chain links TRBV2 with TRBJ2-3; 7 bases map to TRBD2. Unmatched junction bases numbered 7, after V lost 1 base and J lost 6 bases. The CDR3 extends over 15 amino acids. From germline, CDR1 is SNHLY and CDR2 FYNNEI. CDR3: CASSEERGPFDTQYF. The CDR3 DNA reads TGTGCCAGCAGTGAAGAGCGGGGACCCTTCGATACGCAGTATTTT.

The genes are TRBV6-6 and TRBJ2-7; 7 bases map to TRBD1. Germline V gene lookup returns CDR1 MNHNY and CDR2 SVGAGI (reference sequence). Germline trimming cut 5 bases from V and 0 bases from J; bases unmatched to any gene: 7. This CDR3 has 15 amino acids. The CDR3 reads CASSLSRGPSYEQYF. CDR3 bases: TGTGCCAGCAGTCTTTCAAGGGGGCCCTCCTACGAGCAGTACTTC.